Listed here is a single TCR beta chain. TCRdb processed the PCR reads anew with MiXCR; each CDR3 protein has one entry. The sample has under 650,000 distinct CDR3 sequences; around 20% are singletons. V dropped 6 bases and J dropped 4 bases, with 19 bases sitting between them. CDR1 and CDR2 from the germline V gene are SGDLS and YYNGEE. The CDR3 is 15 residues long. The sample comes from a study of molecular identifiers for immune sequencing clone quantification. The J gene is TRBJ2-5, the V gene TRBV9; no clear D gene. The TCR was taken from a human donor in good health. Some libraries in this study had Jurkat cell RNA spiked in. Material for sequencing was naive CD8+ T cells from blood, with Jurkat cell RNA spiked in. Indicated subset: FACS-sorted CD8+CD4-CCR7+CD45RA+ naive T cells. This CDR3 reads CASNPGWTNGETQYF. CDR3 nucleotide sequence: TGTGCCAGCAATCCCGGGTGGACCAACGGAGAGACCCAGTACTTC.